Presented here are 19 T cell receptor beta chains from one specimen sequenced in a study of identical twins. TCRdb analysed the 5' RACE reads with MiXCR anew, one entry per CDR3 protein. Of about 240,000 distinct CDR3 sequences listed, 10% were seen once; the top ten hold about 9.1%. Material for sequencing was memory T cells sorted from blood. Receptors originate from a man aged 50 to 60 in good health.

The chain couples TRBV20-1 to TRBJ2-7, with D unresolved. The germline V gene encodes CDR1 DFQATT and CDR2 SNEGSKA (reference sequence). CDR3 length: 13 residues. Trimming shortened V by 0 bases and J by 0 bases, and 6 bases separated the two germline ends. For the CDR3, the DNA is TGCAGTGCTAGAGACCCTAGCTCCTACGAGCAGTACTTC. It specifies CSARDPSSYEQYF.

This clonotype was seen repeatedly, ten times or more. CDR3 nucleotide sequence: TGTGCCAGCAGCGCTACGCCAGGGGGATATAATTCACCCCTCCACTTT. This sequence encodes CASSATPGGYNSPLHF. This chain joins TRBV2 and TRBJ1-6, with TRBD1 matching over 7 bases. CDR1 is SNHLY and CDR2 is FYNNEI in the germline V gene. This CDR3 is 16 amino acids long. V was pared by 6 bases and J by 4 bases, with 9 bases of the junction left unmatched. Full variable domain (remainder filled in from reference TRBV2 and TRBJ1-6): EPEVTQTPSHQVTQMGQEVILRCVPISNHLYFYWYRQILGQKVEFLVSFYNNEISEKSEIFDDQFSVERPDGSNFTLKIRSTKLEDSAMYFCASSATPGGYNSPLHFGNGTRLTVT.

The chain joins TRBV5-5 to TRBJ2-3; 13 bases map to TRBD2. CDR1 is SGHKS, CDR2 YYEKEE, per germline (reference sequence). After removal of 0 bases from V and 7 bases from J, the junction contained 11 bases not matched to a gene. The CDR3 spans 18 residues. The CDR3 is CASSLVLGLAGPTNTQYF. CDR3 nucleotide sequence: TGTGCCAGCAGCTTGGTCCTGGGACTAGCGGGGCCGACAAATACGCAGTATTTT. The variable domain in full, completed from reference TRBV5-5 and TRBJ2-3, reads DAGVTQSPTHLIKTRGQQVTLRCSPISGHKSVSWYQQVLGQGPQFIFQYYEKEERGRGNFPDRFSARQFPNYSSELNVNALLLGDSALYLCASSLVLGLAGPTNTQYFGPGTRLTVL.

This clonotype was seen ten or more times. The rearrangement uses TRBV7-2 and TRBJ2-5; the D gene could be TRBD1 or TRBD2 (5 bases each). The CDR3 is 15 amino acids. Germline assignment: CDR1 SGHTA and CDR2 FQGNSA. Deletions cut 1 base from V and 5 bases from J, with 14 bases between. This CDR3 reads CASSLGASWGETQYF. The CDR3 DNA reads as TGTGCCAGCAGCTTAGGGGCCTCGTGGGGGGAGACCCAGTACTTC.

V and J are TRBV9 and TRBJ2-7, with 7 bases matching TRBD2. The V gene end was trimmed by 4 bases and the J gene end by 4 bases; junction bases not matched to a gene: 8. Germline CDR1 SGDLS, CDR2 YYNGEE. The CDR3 has 14 amino acids. The DNA of the CDR3 is TGTGCCAGCAGCCAAGGACTAGTCGGGTACGAGCAGTACTTC. It translates to CASSQGLVGYEQYF.

This clonotype was counted only a few times. The rearrangement uses TRBV10-3 and TRBJ1-1; the D gene is possibly TRBD1 (5 bases). The germline V and J ends were trimmed by 6 bases and 0 bases, with 17 bases remaining between them. Germline loops: CDR1 ENHRY, CDR2 SYGVKD. This CDR3 is 16 amino acids long. CDR3 bases: TGTGCCATCAGAGAATCTCTTGGGACGGTGAACACTGAAGCTTTCTTT. It is translated as CAIRESLGTVNTEAFF.

This clonotype was seen at least ten times. The chain employs TRBV12-3 or TRBV12-4 and TRBJ2-4, with D unresolved. The CDR3 extends over 13 amino acids. V lost 2 bases and J lost 5, with 7 bases in between. For the CDR3, the DNA is TGTGCCAGCAGTTTAAACACGGAAAACATTCAGTACTTC. This translates into CASSLNTENIQYF.

This clonotype was found many times. J is TRBJ2-5 and V is TRBV9; 8 bases fit TRBD1. The germline V gene encodes CDR1 SGDLS and CDR2 YYNGEE. The CDR3 runs 17 residues. V trimming: 4 bases; J trimming: 0 bases; junction bases outside the gene matches: 11. CDR3 in amino acids: CASSPKTGQAYQETQYF. In nucleotides, the CDR3 is TGTGCCAGCAGCCCAAAGACGGGACAGGCCTACCAAGAGACCCAGTACTTC.

This chain uses TRBV21-1 with TRBJ2-5; TRBD1, the D gene given by the table, was not confirmed from the DNA. TRBV21-1 is an annotated pseudogene. The CDR3 extends over 17 amino acids. The CDR3 DNA sequence: TGTGCCAGGAAACCAAATAAAGGGGGACAGCCCCAAGAGACCCAGTACTTC. Its translation: CARKPNKGGQPQETQYF.

This clonotype has only a few counts. This rearrangement joins TRBV20-1 to TRBJ1-2, with D possibly being TRBD1 (5 bases). Germline V gene lookup returns CDR1 DFQATT and CDR2 SNEGSKA (reference sequence). The CDR3 is made up of 15 amino acids. The V and J ends lost 2 bases and 0 bases respectively, with 13 bases between them. CDR3 loop: CSARIRTTSNYGYTF. CDR3 in DNA: TGCAGTGCTAGAATACGGACAACCTCTAACTATGGCTACACCTTC.

This clonotype was detected only a few times. This chain joins TRBV20-1 and TRBJ2-1; D perhaps matches TRBD2 (6 bases). CDR3 length: 10 residues. V lost 3 bases and J lost 15, with 12 bases in between. The germline V gene encodes CDR1 DFQATT and CDR2 SNEGSKA (reference sequence). The CDR3 here is CSASARGLFF. The CDR3 nucleotides are TGCAGTGCTAGCGCGCGGGGTCTGTTCTTC.

This clonotype was seen more than once but under ten times. The CDR3 region is CASSQGRRINTGELFF. CDR3 in DNA: TGTGCCAGCAGCCAAGGTCGCAGAATTAACACCGGGGAGCTGTTTTTT. The chain employs TRBV4-2 and TRBJ2-2; D is unclear. The CDR3 totals 16 residues. The V end lost 1 base, the J end lost 2 bases, and 11 bases lay between the germline ends. Per germline, CDR1 LGHNA and CDR2 YNFKEQ.

This clonotype was counted between two and nine times. The chain links TRBV10-3 to TRBJ1-6; D not resolved. Germline-derived CDR1 and CDR2 are ENHRY and SYGVKD. There are 15 residues in the CDR3. V was shortened by 6 bases and J by 5 bases, with 14 bases between the two germline ends. This CDR3 reads CAIRLGTPHNSPLHF. CDR3 coding DNA: TGTGCCATCAGATTAGGAACCCCGCATAATTCACCCCTCCACTTT.

The chain joins TRBV12-3 or TRBV12-4 to TRBJ2-3; 7 bases map to TRBD2. V trimming: 2 bases; J trimming: 0 bases; junction bases outside the gene matches: 14. CDR3 length: 19 amino acids. CDR3 sequence: CASSLSYQDRRGSTDTQYF. The CDR3 nucleotides read TGTGCCAGCAGTTTATCTTATCAGGACCGGCGGGGGAGCACAGATACGCAGTATTTT.

This clonotype was seen at least ten times. The V gene is TRBV13, the J gene TRBJ2-3, with 12 bases that match TRBD2. Germline V gene data show CDR1 as PRHDT and CDR2 as FYEKMQ (reference sequence). V was clipped by 5 bases and J by 0 bases; unmatched bases: 24. The CDR3 spans 23 residues. The CDR3 sequence is CASSDRQGRSGLAGNPSTDTQYF. DNA for the CDR3: TGTGCCAGCAGCGACAGACAGGGCCGATCGGGACTAGCGGGCAACCCGAGCACAGATACGCAGTATTTT.

This clonotype showed up just a few times. This chain uses TRBV3-1 with TRBJ1-6; D might be TRBD1 (6 bases). V was pared by 1 base and J by 9 bases, with 10 bases between. CDR1 and CDR2 (germline): LGHDT, YNNKEL (reference sequence). The CDR3 contains 14 residues. CDR3 DNA: TGTGCCAGCAGCCAAGGAACAGGGACTTCACCCCTCCACTTT. This sequence encodes CASSQGTGTSPLHF.

The table lists this clonotype with many counts. V and J are TRBV29-1 and TRBJ2-7; TRBD1 or TRBD2 may be the D gene (5 bases each). CDR1 is SQVTM and CDR2 is ANQGSEA in the germline V gene. V lost 1 base and J 6 bases, leaving 13 bases between the germline ends. The CDR3 consists of 13 residues. The CDR3 loop reads CSVEGRGAAEQYF. CDR3 nucleotides: TGCAGCGTTGAAGGTCGAGGGGCGGCCGAGCAGTACTTC.

This clonotype came up a few times. The chain couples TRBV5-1 to TRBJ2-7, with a weak D call TRBD2 (6 bases). Germline V gene lookup returns CDR1 SGHRS and CDR2 YFSETQ. V was shortened by 0 bases and J by 9 bases, with 16 bases between the two germline ends. This CDR3 has 14 residues. The CDR3: CASSLAPGARGQYF. Written as DNA, the CDR3 is TGCGCCAGCAGCTTGGCCCCGGGAGCGAGGGGGCAGTACTTC.

J is TRBJ2-2 and V is TRBV9, with TRBD1 matching 9 bases. Germline V gene data show CDR1 as SGDLS and CDR2 as YYNGEE. The CDR3 runs 15 residues. V shed 4 bases, J shed 7 bases, and the junction held 8 bases outside the gene matches. CDR3: CASSPGTGSYGELFF. The CDR3 nucleotides read TGTGCCAGCAGCCCCGGGACAGGGTCTTACGGGGAGCTGTTTTTT.